The clone carrying this T cell receptor (beta chain) was found once. The germline V gene encodes CDR1 SGHRS and CDR2 YFSETQ. After removal of 0 bases from V and 5 bases from J, the junction contained 7 bases not matched to a gene. This CDR3 contains 17 residues. The data were produced by immunoSEQ multiplex PCR, yet TCRdb's version contains in-frame clones alone and is incomplete. The data show about 86,000 clones, with roughly 88% seen just once and approximately 6.3% held by the top ten. This entry is derived from a study of T cell responses to AZD1222 COVID-19 vaccine. The overall study: Pooled samples include second doses given at about 4 or 12 weeks.

The sequencing used peripheral blood, collected on day 0 of AZD1222 vaccination. The chain joins TRBV5-1 to TRBJ2-3; 12 positions match TRBD2. This clonotype originated in an adult in good health. CDR3 coding DNA: TGCGCCAGCAGCTTGGGCCTAGCGGGAGGGCTAAAAGATACGCAGTATTTT. It translates to CASSLGLAGGLKDTQYF.